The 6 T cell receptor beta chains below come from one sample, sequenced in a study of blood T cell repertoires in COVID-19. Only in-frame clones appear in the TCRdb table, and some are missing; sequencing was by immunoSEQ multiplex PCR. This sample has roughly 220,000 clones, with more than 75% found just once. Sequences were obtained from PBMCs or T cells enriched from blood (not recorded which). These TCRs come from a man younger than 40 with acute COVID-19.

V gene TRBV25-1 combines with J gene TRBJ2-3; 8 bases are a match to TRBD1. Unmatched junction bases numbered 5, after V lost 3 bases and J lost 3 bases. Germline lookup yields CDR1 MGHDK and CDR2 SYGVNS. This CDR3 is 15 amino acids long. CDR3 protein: CASSDGGQETDTQYF. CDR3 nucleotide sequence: TGTGCCAGCAGTGATGGGGGACAGGAGACAGATACGCAGTATTTT.

CDR3 residues: CASSPLPGPQPQHF. CDR3 DNA: TGTGCCAGCTCACCACTACCAGGGCCTCAGCCCCAGCATTTT. The chain employs TRBV18 and TRBJ1-5; D is perhaps TRBD1 (5 bases). The germline V gene encodes CDR1 KGHSH and CDR2 LQKENI. Between the trimmed V and J ends, which lost 1 base and 6 bases, there was a span of 10 bases. This CDR3 has 14 amino acids.

The CDR3 DNA reads TGCGCCAGCTTGCGAGACAGGGTATCAGATACGCAGTATTTT. This translates into CASLRDRVSDTQYF. This rearrangement joins TRBV5-1 to TRBJ2-3; 7 bases line up with TRBD1. Germline V gene lookup returns CDR1 SGHRS and CDR2 YFSETQ. The CDR3 length is 14 residues. The V gene end was trimmed by 7 bases and the J gene end by 4 bases; junction bases not matched to a gene: 9. The variable domain in full, with the rest retrieved from reference TRBV5-1 and TRBJ2-3, is KAGVTQTPRYLIKTRGQQVTLSCSPISGHRSVSWYQQTPGQGLQFLFEYFSETQRNKGNFPGRFSGRQFSNSRSEMNVSTLELGDSALYLCASLRDRVSDTQYFGPGTRLTVL.

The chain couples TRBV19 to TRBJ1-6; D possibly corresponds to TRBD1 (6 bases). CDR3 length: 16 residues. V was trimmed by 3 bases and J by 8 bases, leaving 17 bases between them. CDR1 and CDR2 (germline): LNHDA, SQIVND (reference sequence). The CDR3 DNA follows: TGTGCCAGTAGTATTTCCCGGGGGGCGCGGCATTCACCCCTCCACTTT. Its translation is CASSISRGARHSPLHF.

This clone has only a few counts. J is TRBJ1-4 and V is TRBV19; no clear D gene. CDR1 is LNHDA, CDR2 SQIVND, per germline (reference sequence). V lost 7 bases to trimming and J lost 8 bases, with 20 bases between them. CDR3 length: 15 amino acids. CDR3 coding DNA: TGTGCCAGTAACCCGGGAGGCCTATTGGAGGAAAAACTGTTTTTT. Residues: CASNPGGLLEEKLFF.

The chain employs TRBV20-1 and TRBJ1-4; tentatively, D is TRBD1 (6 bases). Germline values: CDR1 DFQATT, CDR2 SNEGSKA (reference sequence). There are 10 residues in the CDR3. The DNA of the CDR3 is TGCAGGACAGGTGGCGGGAGACTGTTTTTT. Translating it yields CRTGGGRLFF.